This TCR beta chain was identified in a study of T cell responses to AZD1222 COVID-19 vaccine (dated by TCRdb to about 2021). About the full investigation: AZD1222 recipients whose second dose came at about 4 weeks and those whose second dose came at about 12 weeks were combined into one group, since spike-specific TCR depth and breadth did not differ between the two schedules. A total of under 250 trial participants underwent TCR sequencing, of whom about 200 had received two doses of AZD1222 and about 25 had received two doses of the MenACWY control vaccine. Trial participants were enrolled into age subgroups of 18-55, 56-69 and 70-plus years, which contained 148, 28 and 57 TCR-sequenced participants, respectively.

The CDR3 has 13 amino acids, counting the end cysteine and phenylalanine. CDR3 DNA only is kept here, 39 bases in frame from base 1. V is clipped by 3 bases and J by 7 bases, and the sequence between their germline boundaries is 10 bases long. The germline V gene provides CDR1 SGHNT and CDR2 YENEEA. Comments on this clone: Its antigen remains unidentified. No per-base quality is available; no much larger clone lies one base away.

Broad study findings and their caveats: Epitopes outside the regions mutated in the B.1.351 and B.1.1.7 variants were reportedly recognized by nearly half of the unique spike-specific TCRs. In the small 56-69-year group, the increase in depth fell short of significance, most likely because of low power. Conclusions about previously exposed vaccinees are limited because only 6 or 7 AZD1222 recipients were SARS-CoV-2 seropositive at baseline. Participants were mostly white British and included more females than males, and it was suggested by the authors that clonal diversity may have been underestimated. The vaccine-associated CD4 TCRs covered the entire spike protein, and the dominant responses fell in regions 160-218 and 743-854. A significant rise in spike-specific TCR breadth and depth was observed after two AZD1222 doses relative to day 0 and relative to MenACWY recipients. Because no samples from the day 14 peak response were available, repertoires could be characterized only after the peak T cell response.

The sample's time point label, in plain terms: baseline before first vaccination. The vaccinee samples were drawn from two UK trials, COV001 and COV002, one of which was a single-blind randomized controlled phase 2/3 trial testing AZD1222 (ChAdOx1 nCoV-19) in healthy adults. For TCRbeta chain sequencing, PBMC samples from trial participants were taken at day 0 and at day 28 after the second dose. The CDR3 regions of human TCRbeta chains were analyzed by immunosequencing. In the original analysis: Repertoire TCRs were matched against a reference library of SARS-CoV-2-specific TCRs generated with the MIRA antigen-specificity platform. Breadth meant the fraction of unique TCRs that were SARS-CoV-2-associated, whereas depth meant the fraction of total T cells that were SARS-CoV-2-associated. Using the MIRA data, every spike-specific TCR was mapped to the spike region that the TCR reacted to and assigned to either a CD4 or a CD8 class. Log10-transformed breadth and depth values were compared by one-way ANOVA with Sidak's multiple comparisons tests. TCRdb provides this immuneACCESS table in a form limited to in-frame rearrangements. Some clones are lacking; in checked studies, under half of them reflect an unresolved V gene, and why the rest are absent is not known. That table furnishes V, J and clone size, whereas the DNA furnished D and trimming. This sample gives under 140,000 clones in total; approximately 90% of them show up just once. 1.6% of the sample comes from the top ten.

Recombination joined TRBV11-3 with TRBJ2-1; the D region possibly corresponds to TRBD2 (5 bases align). The sequences come from peripheral blood, collected on day 0 of AZD1222 vaccination. This clonotype was sampled from an adult in good health. The nucleotide sequence is given as TGTGCCAGCAGCTTCCTGGGCGGGAATGAGCAGTTCTTC. It encodes CASSFLGGNEQFF.